The 14 T cell receptor beta chains below come from one sample, sequenced in a study of OX40 agonist ivuxolimab in advanced cancers. Clones were sequenced by immunoSEQ multiplex PCR, and TCRdb holds only the in-frame ones, with some missing. The table includes tens of thousands of clones, roughly nine tenths detected once. The material sequenced was CD4+ or CD8+ T cells sorted from blood, taken in a trial of the OX40 agonist ivuxolimab. The source of these receptors is an adult with an advanced solid tumor such as melanoma, head and neck, liver or kidney cancer.

The chain combines TRBV5-6 with TRBJ2-5; D is unresolved. The germline V gene has CDR1 SGHDT and CDR2 YYEEEE. Trimming took 1 base from V and 0 from J, leaving 10 bases between them. The CDR3 is 15 residues long. Written as DNA, the CDR3 is TGTGCCAGCAGCTTGAGTGCCGAAAACCAAGAGACCCAGTACTTC. Encoded protein: CASSLSAENQETQYF.

This sequence joins TRBV6-1 and TRBJ2-6; D call uncertain. CDR3 size: 14 residues. Between the trimmed V and J ends, which lost 6 bases and 0 bases, there was a span of 6 bases. CDR1 and CDR2 (germline): MNHNS, SASEGT. Written as DNA, the CDR3 is TGTGCCAGCAGAACTAACTCTGGGGCCAACGTCCTGACTTTC. It codes for CASRTNSGANVLTF.

The chain links TRBV5-5 to TRBJ2-7; D unresolved. CDR3 length: 12 residues. The V gene's germline CDR1 is SGHKS and CDR2 YYEKEE (reference sequence). The V end lost 6 bases, the J end lost 2 bases, and 9 bases lay between the germline ends. The CDR3 is CASIISPYEQYF. CDR3 coding DNA: TGTGCCAGCATTATTAGCCCCTACGAGCAGTACTTC.

The rearrangement joins TRBV2 to TRBJ2-3, with TRBD2 matching 7 bases. V was clipped by 8 bases and J by 7 bases; unmatched bases: 6. Germline-derived CDR1 and CDR2 are SNHLY and FYNNEI. CDR3 length: 12 amino acids. The CDR3, as DNA: TGTGCCAGCGGACGGGGAGGGCATACGCAGTATTTT. This sequence encodes CASGRGGHTQYF. Complete variable domain (other parts from reference TRBV2 and TRBJ2-3): EPEVTQTPSHQVTQMGQEVILRCVPISNHLYFYWYRQILGQKVEFLVSFYNNEISEKSEIFDDQFSVERPDGSNFTLKIRSTKLEDSAMYFCASGRGGHTQYFGPGTRLTVL.

This clone was counted a few times. The J gene is TRBJ1-1, the V gene TRBV5-1, with 9 bases that match TRBD1. With V trimmed by 5 bases and J by 0 bases, 5 bases remained unmatched. This CDR3 has 15 amino acids. CDR1 is SGHRS and CDR2 is YFSETQ in the germline V gene. In DNA form, the CDR3 reads TGCGCCAGCAGTTGGACAGGGGAGGTGAACACTGAAGCTTTCTTT. Translation: CASSWTGEVNTEAFF.

The chain joins TRBV5-4 to TRBJ1-3, with a weak D call TRBD1 (6 bases). The CDR3 consists of 14 residues. Trimming cost V 5 bases and J 2 bases, with 11 bases left between them. Germline V gene sequence: CDR1 SGHNT, CDR2 YYREEE (reference sequence). CDR3 coding DNA: TGTGCCAGCAGGTTACAGGGTGCTGGAAACACCATATATTTT. This translates into CASRLQGAGNTIYF. The full variable domain, in which reference TRBV5-4 and TRBJ1-3 provide the parts outside the CDR3, is ETGVTQSPTHLIKTRGQQVTLRCSSQSGHNTVSWYQQALGQGPQFIFQYYREEENGRGNFPPRFSGLQFPNYSSELNVNALELDDSALYLCASRLQGAGNTIYFGEGSWLTVV.

This chain joins TRBV15 and TRBJ2-5, with 9 nucleotides matching TRBD2. The J segment lost 4 bases and the V segment lost 1 base, leaving 10 bases of the junction unmatched. Per the germline V gene, CDR1 is LNHNV and CDR2 is YYDKDF (reference sequence). The length of the CDR3 is 17 residues. Here the CDR3 DNA reads TGTGCCACCAGCAGAGGAGGGGCGGGAGGGCCCCCAGAGACCCAGTACTTC. This sequence encodes CATSRGGAGGPPETQYF.

J is TRBJ2-5 and V is TRBV5-4, with D hard to call. CDR1 SGHNT and CDR2 YYREEE come from the germline V gene (reference sequence). Deletions cut 1 base from V and 1 base from J, with 8 bases between. The CDR3 is made up of 14 amino acids. The CDR3 DNA sequence: TGTGCCAGCAGCTTGACATTGGCCCAAGAGACCCAGTACTTC. Protein: CASSLTLAQETQYF.

The chain uses TRBV4-2 and TRBJ2-7; TRBD2 agrees at 8 bases. With V trimmed by 1 base and J by 11 bases, 13 bases remained unmatched. CDR1 is LGHNA, CDR2 YNFKEQ, per germline. The CDR3 runs to 15 residues. CDR3 region: CASSQGFSGTWEEYF. The CDR3 DNA follows: TGTGCCAGCAGCCAAGGTTTTAGCGGGACTTGGGAAGAGTACTTC.

The chain is built from TRBV4-2 and TRBJ2-3, with 14 nucleotides matching TRBD2. The germline V gene has CDR1 LGHNA and CDR2 YNFKEQ. There are 20 residues in the CDR3. V lost 3 bases to trimming and J lost 3 bases; unmatched junction nucleotides: 14. In nucleotides, the CDR3 is TGTGCCAGCAGCCAGACGACTAGCGGGGGGGCCGTCGGTATTACAGATACGCAGTATTTT. Its translation: CASSQTTSGGAVGITDTQYF.

CDR3 bases: TGTGCCAGTAGTAGGGGGGAGGTAATCGATAACTATGGCTACACCTTC. Translating it yields CASSRGEVIDNYGYTF. The V gene is TRBV19, the J gene TRBJ1-2; TRBD1 is a possible D gene (5 bases). Germline V gene lookup returns CDR1 LNHDA and CDR2 SQIVND (reference sequence). The CDR3 has 16 amino acids. The V end lost 4 bases, the J end lost 1 base, and 16 bases lay between the germline ends. Looking up the rest from reference TRBV19 and TRBJ1-2 gives the full variable domain: DGGITQSPKYLFRKEGQNVTLSCEQNLNHDAMYWYRQDPGQGLRLIYYSQIVNDFQKGDIAEGYSVSREKKESFPLTVTSAQKNPTAFYLCASSRGEVIDNYGYTFGSGTRLTVV.

The CDR3, as DNA: TGTGCCAGCAGCCCGGGACTAGCGGGAGCTGAGCAGTACTTC. The encoded protein is CASSPGLAGAEQYF. V and J are TRBV13 and TRBJ2-7; the match to TRBD2 covers 14 bases. The J segment lost 7 bases and the V segment lost 5 bases, leaving 4 bases of the junction unmatched. Germline CDR1 and CDR2: PRHDT and FYEKMQ (reference sequence). This CDR3 region has 14 residues.

This chain uses TRBV6-1 with TRBJ1-2, with D perhaps matching TRBD1 (6 bases). Trimming took off 0 bases at V and 9 bases at J, with 17 bases between the two ends. The CDR3 runs to 15 residues. CDR1 and CDR2 from the germline V gene are MNHNS and SASEGT. The CDR3 here is CASSEALLQGRSYTF. DNA for the CDR3: TGTGCCAGCAGTGAAGCGCTTCTACAGGGAAGGAGCTACACCTTC.

The rearrangement joins TRBV7-2 to TRBJ1-2, with 8 bases matching TRBD1. V was pared by 5 bases and J by 6 bases, with 11 bases of the junction left unmatched. The germline V gene has CDR1 SGHTA and CDR2 FQGNSA. The CDR3 consists of 15 residues. The CDR3 DNA is TGTGCCAGCAGCCTCCGGACAGGGTCTTCTAATGGCTACACCTTC. It is translated as CASSLRTGSSNGYTF.